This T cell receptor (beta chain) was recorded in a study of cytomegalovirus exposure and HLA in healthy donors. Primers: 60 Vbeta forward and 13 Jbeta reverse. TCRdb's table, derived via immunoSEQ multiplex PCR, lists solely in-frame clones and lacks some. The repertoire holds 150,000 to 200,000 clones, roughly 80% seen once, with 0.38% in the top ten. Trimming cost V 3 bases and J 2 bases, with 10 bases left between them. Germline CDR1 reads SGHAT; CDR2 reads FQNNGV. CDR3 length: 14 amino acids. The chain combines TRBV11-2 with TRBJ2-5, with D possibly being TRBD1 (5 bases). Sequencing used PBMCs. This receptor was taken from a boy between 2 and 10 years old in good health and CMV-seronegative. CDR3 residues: CASSLSDTQETQYF. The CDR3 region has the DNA TGTGCCAGCAGCTTGTCGGACACTCAAGAGACCCAGTACTTC.